Listed below are T cell receptor beta chains from one sample, sequenced in a study of blood T cell repertoires in COVID-19. Profiled with immunoSEQ multiplex PCR; TCRdb holds only in-frame clones, not every one. This sample yields a few hundred thousand clones, of which about nine tenths are seen a single time; under 3.5% belongs to the top ten. The sequencing sample was made of peripheral blood. The receptors were sampled from a woman between 25 and 40 years old with active or convalescent COVID-19. Both conserved end residues are trimmed from each CDR3. The order of the fields is V gene, clone size, CDR3 protein. Clone size is not always given. Where it is, it says once, few, many or a class for expanded clones.

TRBV6-6 - ASSLGAGTVNTGELF
TRBV19 - ASSKGTLLSTTNYGYT
TRBV7-9 - ASTQSLGQLYEQY
TRBV7-2 - ASSLVGPGALRNTIY
TRBV4-1 once ASSQEDRAPRGAF
TRBV29-1 few SVPGQGVYGYT
TRBV5-1 - ASSPRVAGYNEQF
TRBV28 - ASRPGGGRQWIKTQY
TRBV28 - ASSLAGLQPQH
TRBV15 - ATSRDKGGREQY
TRBV9 few ASSSQMNTEAF
TRBV18 - ASSPLPGNQPQH
TRBV2 - ASSLRGLVRYNEQF
TRBV6-5 - ASGNSRNTEAF